This is a list of T cell receptor beta chains from one sample in a study of Ad26.COV2.S vaccination and SARS-CoV-2 variants. Clones were read by immunoSEQ multiplex PCR, and TCRdb kept only the in-frame ones, dropping some. Seen here are around 340,000 clones, around 88% observed once, and the top ten hold roughly 4.8%. The sample in question was peripheral blood, obtained in a trial of Ad26.COV2.S vaccine versus placebo. Receptors were obtained from a person aged 18-65 years who received the Ad26.COV2.S COVID-19 vaccine or a placebo. CDR3s include the opening cysteine and the closing phenylalanine or tryptophan. The D gene is left open where the match is weak. For some rows the clone size is stated as once, few or many, or as a class when expanded; others skip it.

J gene | V gene | clone size | D gene | CDR3 DNA | CDR3 protein
TRBJ1-5 | TRBV2 | - | TRBD1 | TGTGCCAGCAGTGAAAGGGGGACAGGGGATCAGCCCCAGCATTTT | CASSERGTGDQPQHF
TRBJ2-1 | TRBV12-3/TRBV12-4 | - | - | TGTGCCAGCAGTTTTGACGATGCCGAGTTCTTC | CASSFDDAEFF
TRBJ2-5 | TRBV4-1 | - | - | TGCGCCAGCAGCCAGTGGACAGCGGGGCGGACCCAGTACTTC | CASSQWTAGRTQYF
TRBJ2-7 | TRBV28 | - | - | TGTGCCAGCAGTTTATTGGGCTATTCCTACGAGCAGTACTTC | CASSLLGYSYEQYF
TRBJ2-3 | TRBV29-1 | - | - | TGCAGCAGCGGCACAGATACGCAGTATTTT | CSSGTDTQYF
TRBJ1-1 | TRBV6-5 | - | - | TGTGCCAGCAGTTATCGGGGGGGAGGTAGGAACACTGAAGCTTTCTTT | CASSYRGGGRNTEAFF
TRBJ1-2 | TRBV9 | - | TRBD1 | TGTGCCAGCAGCCCTGAAGACAGGGGATATGGCTACACCTTC | CASSPEDRGYGYTF
TRBJ2-1 | TRBV27 | - | - | TGTGCCAGCAGTTCCGCGACTCCGAATATAGCGGAGACCTCCTACAATGAGCAGTTCTTC | CASSSATPNIAETSYNEQFF
TRBJ2-6 | TRBV18 | - | - | TGTGCCAGCTCACCATCGGGTGGGGGGAGAACTGGGGCCAACGTCCTGACTTTC | CASSPSGGGRTGANVLTF
TRBJ2-1 | TRBV9 | many | TRBD2 | TGTGCCAGCAGCCCCGAAGGCGCTAGCGGGGGCAATGAGCAGTTCTTC | CASSPEGASGGNEQFF
TRBJ2-7 | TRBV28 | - | - | TGTGCCAGCACTTGGGGATACGAGCAGTACTTC | CASTWGYEQYF
TRBJ1-1 | TRBV7-2 | - | - | TGTGCCAGCAGCTCCCCCACCACGAACACTGAAGCTTTCTTT | CASSSPTTNTEAFF
TRBJ2-3 | TRBV18 | - | - | TGTGCCAGCTCACCACCGGGTAGGCGGCGGGTGAACACAGATACGCAGTATTTT | CASSPPGRRRVNTDTQYF
TRBJ1-1 | TRBV5-1 | - | TRBD1 | TGCGCCAGCAGCTTGGCCCTAGGGGGCGACGCTTTCTTT | CASSLALGGDAFF
TRBJ1-5 | TRBV28 | once | TRBD1 | TGTGCCAGCAGTTTATGGAACAGGGGAAGGAATCAGCCCCAGCATTTT | CASSLWNRGRNQPQHF
TRBJ2-1 | TRBV28 | - | TRBD2 | TGTGCCAGCAGTTTTGGCGGGAGTTTTAACAATGAGCAGTTCTTC | CASSFGGSFNNEQFF
TRBJ2-7 | TRBV10-2 | - | TRBD1 | TGCGCCACCAGGACAGGGCCATTAAACGAGCAGTACTTC | CATRTGPLNEQYF
TRBJ2-1 | TRBV24-1 | once | - | TGTGCCACCAGTGATCCGACTGAGAATGAGCAGTTCTTC | CATSDPTENEQFF
TRBJ1-1 | TRBV27 | - | - | TGTGCCAGCAGTTTCGGGGGAGTCACTGAAGCTTTCTTT | CASSFGGVTEAFF
TRBJ2-3 | TRBV7-2 | - | - | TGTGCCAGCACCTTACCCACAGGGACAGATACGCAGTATTTT | CASTLPTGTDTQYF
TRBJ2-2 | TRBV18 | - | TRBD1 | TGTGCCAGCTCACCACCAGGACAGGGCCGGGAGCTGTTTTTT | CASSPPGQGRELFF
TRBJ2-4 | TRBV18 | - | - | TGTGCCAGCTCACCGGCGGACAACATTCAGTACTTC | CASSPADNIQYF
TRBJ1-1 | TRBV10-3 | - | - | TGTGCCATCAGTAACGATTGGAACACTGAAGCTTTCTTT | CAISNDWNTEAFF
TRBJ2-7 | TRBV5-1 | - | - | TGCGCCAGCAGCCGGTGGACTGACGCCTACGAGCAGTACTTC | CASSRWTDAYEQYF
TRBJ2-1 | TRBV2 | - | TRBD1 | TGTGCCAGCAGCGACGACAGGGGCTCCTACAATGAGCAGTTCTTC | CASSDDRGSYNEQFF
TRBJ2-3 | TRBV9 | - | - | TGTGCCAGCAGCGTAGGGCAGTCCCCTAGCACAGATACGCAGTATTTT | CASSVGQSPSTDTQYF
TRBJ1-2 | TRBV5-5 | - | - | TGTGCCAGCAGCTTCAGAGGGGCTAACTATGGCTACACCTTC | CASSFRGANYGYTF
TRBJ2-7 | TRBV20-1 | - | - | TGCAGTGCTAGGACCCTCCACGAGCAGTACTTC | CSARTLHEQYF
TRBJ1-6 | TRBV7-9 | - | - | TGTGCCAGCAGCTTAGAAGGAGATAATTCACCCCTCCACTTT | CASSLEGDNSPLHF
TRBJ2-1 | TRBV18 | - | TRBD1 | TGTGCCAGCTCACCCAGCGCAGGGGGCGGCTACAATGAGCAGTTCTTC | CASSPSAGGGYNEQFF
TRBJ2-2 | TRBV7-9 | - | - | TGTGCCAGCAGTAAGGACCCACTAGACACCGGGGAGCTGTTTTTT | CASSKDPLDTGELFF
TRBJ2-7 | TRBV28 | - | - | TGTGCCAGCAGTCGTAGAGACGGTATGGACGAGCAGTACTTC | CASSRRDGMDEQYF
TRBJ1-2 | TRBV29-1 | - | - | TGCAGCGTTGAACGGTGGCAGGGCGGCAACTATGGCTACACCTTC | CSVERWQGGNYGYTF
TRBJ2-7 | TRBV4-1 | - | TRBD1 | TGCGCCAGCAGCCAAGATCGACAGGGGCTGGACGAGCAGTACTTC | CASSQDRQGLDEQYF
TRBJ1-4 | TRBV7-8 | - | - | TGTGCCAGCAGCTTAGTCGACACCCCCCGAAGGGCAACTAATGAAAAACTGTTTTTT | CASSLVDTPRRATNEKLFF
TRBJ2-2 | TRBV9 | - | TRBD1 | TGTGCCAGCAGCCCAGGGCAGGGGGCGACCGGGGAGCTGTTTTTT | CASSPGQGATGELFF
TRBJ2-7 | TRBV4-1 | - | TRBD2 | TGCGCCAGCAGCCAAGATTTGACTAGCGGGAGAGTGCAGAGGAACGAGCAGTACTTC | CASSQDLTSGRVQRNEQYF
TRBJ2-1 | TRBV14 | - | - | TGTGCCAGCAGCCAAGGCTTAGTCGGCTACCTCAATGAGCAGTTCTTC | CASSQGLVGYLNEQFF
TRBJ1-3 | TRBV7-8 | few | - | TGTGCCAGCAGCTTAGAACGAGAAGCTGGAAACACCATATATTTT | CASSLEREAGNTIYF
TRBJ1-5 | TRBV18 | - | TRBD1 | TGTGCCAGCTCACCGACAGGGGCATATCAGCCCCAGCATTTT | CASSPTGAYQPQHF
TRBJ1-2 | TRBV10-3 | many | TRBD1 | TGTGCCATCAGTGCTGGCAGGGGGGACTATGGCTACACCTTC | CAISAGRGDYGYTF
TRBJ1-2 | TRBV18 | - | - | TGTGCCAGCTCACCACCGGGGGCCCATGGCTACACCTTC | CASSPPGAHGYTF
TRBJ1-5 | TRBV2 | - | - | TGTGCCAGCAGTGTACAGGGAGGTCAGCCCCAGCATTTT | CASSVQGGQPQHF
TRBJ2-2 | TRBV13 | - | - | TGTGCCAGCAGCCCCGACTGGGGACGGAACACCGGGGAGCTGTTTTTT | CASSPDWGRNTGELFF
TRBJ2-1 | TRBV5-8 | - | - | TGTGCCAGCAGCTTGTGGGGGAATGAGCAGTTCTTC | CASSLWGNEQFF
TRBJ2-3 | TRBV25-1 | - | - | TGTGCCAGCAGTGATGCGAGCGACCCCACAGATACGCAGTATTTT | CASSDASDPTDTQYF
TRBJ2-7 | TRBV29-1 | few | - | TGCAGCGCCCTAACAGTTACCTACGAGCAGTACTTC | CSALTVTYEQYF